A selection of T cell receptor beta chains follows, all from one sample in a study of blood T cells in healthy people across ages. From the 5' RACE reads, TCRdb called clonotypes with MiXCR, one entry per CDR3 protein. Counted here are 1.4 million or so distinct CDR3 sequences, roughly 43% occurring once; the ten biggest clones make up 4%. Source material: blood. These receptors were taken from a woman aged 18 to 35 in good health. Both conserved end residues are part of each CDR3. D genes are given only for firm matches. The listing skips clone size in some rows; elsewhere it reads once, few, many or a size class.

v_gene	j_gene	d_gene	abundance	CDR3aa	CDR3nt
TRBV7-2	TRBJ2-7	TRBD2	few	CASSLVVWAGEPYEQYF	TGTGCCAGCAGCTTAGTAGTCTGGGCGGGGGAACCCTACGAGCAGTACTTC
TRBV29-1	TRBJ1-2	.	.	CSAVMGLSGYTF	TGCAGCGCGGTGATGGGCCTAAGCGGCTACACCTTC
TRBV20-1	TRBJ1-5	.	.	CSARQGMGNQPQHF	TGCAGTGCTAGACAGGGAATGGGCAATCAGCCCCAGCATTTT
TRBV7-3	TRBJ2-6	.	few	CASSLRAAGANVLTF	TGTGCCAGCAGCCTGAGGGCGGCTGGGGCCAACGTCCTGACTTTC
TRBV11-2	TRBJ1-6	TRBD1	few	CASSLRRTGGGDNSPLHF	TGTGCCAGCAGCCTCAGACGGACAGGGGGCGGAGATAATTCACCCCTCCACTTT
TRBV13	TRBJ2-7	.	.	CASRSQGSRGGYNEQYF	TGTGCCAGCAGGTCACAGGGGAGTCGGGGGGGATACAATGAGCAGTACTTC
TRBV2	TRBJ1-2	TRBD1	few	CASSADRVSGYTF	TGTGCCAGCAGCGCCGACAGGGTGTCTGGCTACACCTTC
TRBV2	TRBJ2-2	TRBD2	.	CASSTGLGNTGELFF	TGTGCCAGCAGCACGGGACTAGGAAACACCGGGGAGCTGTTTTTT
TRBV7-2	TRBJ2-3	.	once	CASSRERVTDTQYF	TGTGCCAGCAGCCGCGAGAGGGTCACAGATACGCAGTATTTT
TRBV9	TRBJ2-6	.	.	CASSAHASGANVLTF	TGTGCCAGCAGCGCCCACGCTTCGGGGGCCAACGTCCTGACTTTC
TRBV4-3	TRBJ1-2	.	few	CASSQEEGRQGFYGYTF	TGCGCCAGCAGCCAAGAAGAGGGTCGGCAGGGCTTTTATGGCTACACCTTC